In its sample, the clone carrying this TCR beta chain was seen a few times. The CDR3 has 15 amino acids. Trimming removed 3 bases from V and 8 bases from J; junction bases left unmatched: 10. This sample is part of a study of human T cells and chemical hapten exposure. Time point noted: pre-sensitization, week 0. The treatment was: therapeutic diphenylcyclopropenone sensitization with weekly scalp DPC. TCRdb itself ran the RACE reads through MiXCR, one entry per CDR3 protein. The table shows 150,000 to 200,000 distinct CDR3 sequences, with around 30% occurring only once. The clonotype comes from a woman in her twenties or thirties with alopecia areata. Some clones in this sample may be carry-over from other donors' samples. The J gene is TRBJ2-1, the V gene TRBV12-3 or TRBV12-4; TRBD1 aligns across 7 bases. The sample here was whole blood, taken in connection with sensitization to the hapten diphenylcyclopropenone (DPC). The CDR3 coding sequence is TGTGCCAGCAGTTTGTTTCCACAGGGGTTCGATGAGCAGTTCTTC. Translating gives CASSLFPQGFDEQFF.